This T cell receptor beta chain was sequenced during a study of shared clonotypes between healthy human individuals. Clones were sequenced by immunoSEQ multiplex PCR, and TCRdb holds only the in-frame ones, with some missing. The data show under 1,100,000 clones, roughly 75% seen once. Overall study findings and caveats: The low donor count limited represented genetic and exposure-history diversity. For naive CD4 cells, 4% to 6% of clonotypes were shared across several donors.

In regard to this clone: Antigen unknown.

The V gene's germline CDR1 is SGHNT and CDR2 YENEEA. The CDR3 is 13 amino acids. V dropped 5 bases and J dropped 0 bases, with 2 bases sitting between them. The sample taken for sequencing was memory CD4+ T cells sorted from blood. The sample's subset: CD45RA-negative fraction. The V gene is TRBV11-3, the J gene TRBJ2-6; no firm D call. The sequence came from a man younger than 35 in good health. CDR3 DNA: TGTGCCAGCAGCCTCTCTGGGGCCAACGTCCTGACTTTC. It translates to CASSLSGANVLTF.